The 18 T cell receptor beta chains in this list originate from one sample, sequenced in a study of shared T cell receptors in the human thymus. The data were produced by immunoSEQ multiplex PCR, yet TCRdb's version contains in-frame clones alone and is incomplete. The repertoire holds around 730,000 clones, with roughly 85% as singletons. This sample also appeared in a second study, on human thymus T cells.

Sequenced material: thymocytes. The source of these receptors is a girl under three years old with a congenital heart defect.

This clone was seen more than once but under ten times. V is TRBV27 and J is TRBJ2-7; 8 bases map to TRBD2. The length of the CDR3 is 14 residues. Germline values: CDR1 MNHEY, CDR2 SMNVEV (reference sequence). The V segment lost 5 bases and the J segment 2 bases; nucleotides outside the gene matches: 5. CDR3 DNA: TGTGCCAGCAGTGTTAGCGGGGAACCCTACGAGCAGTACTTC. Encoded protein: CASSVSGEPYEQYF.

The chain uses TRBV5-8 and TRBJ2-5; TRBD2 matches at 11 bases. Germline loops: CDR1 SGHTS, CDR2 YDEGEE. The junction had 11 bases not matched to a gene; V was cut back by 4 bases and J by 0 bases. The CDR3 has 18 amino acids. The CDR3 is CASSPPPLAGGYQETQYF. The CDR3, as DNA: TGTGCCAGCAGCCCGCCCCCCCTAGCGGGGGGTTACCAAGAGACCCAGTACTTC.

This clone was found a few times. This sequence joins TRBV7-8 and TRBJ1-1, with TRBD1 as a possible D gene (5 bases). From germline, CDR1 is SGHVS and CDR2 FQNEAQ. The ends were cut back, 5 bases at V and 9 bases at J, with 13 bases in the middle. This CDR3 has 12 residues. The CDR3 loop reads CASSPKTEQAFF. CDR3 DNA: TGTGCCAGCAGCCCTAAGACAGAGCAAGCTTTCTTT. Full variable domain (outside the CDR3, taken from reference TRBV7-8 and TRBJ1-1): GAGVSQSPRYKVAKRGQDVALRCDPISGHVSLFWYQQALGQGPEFLTYFQNEAQLDKSGLPSDRFFAERPEGSVSTLKIQRTQQEDSAVYLCASSPKTEQAFFGQGTRLTVV.

The chain carries TRBV20-1 and TRBJ1-2, with D hard to call. The CDR3 has 11 amino acids. Trimming shortened V by 3 bases and J by 12 bases, and 14 bases separated the two germline ends. The germline CDR1 and CDR2 sequences are DFQATT and SNEGSKA (reference sequence). The CDR3 reads CSASPRGFHTF. In DNA form, the CDR3 reads TGCAGTGCTAGTCCCCGCGGGTTCCACACCTTC.

The gene calls are TRBV28 and TRBJ1-4; D perhaps matches TRBD1 (5 bases). The V end was cut by 5 bases, the J end by 8 bases, with 18 bases between. The germline V gene encodes CDR1 MDHEN and CDR2 SYDVKM. The CDR3 is 15 residues long. The CDR3 DNA sequence: TGTGCCAGCAGTACCACCCGGGGGGTACACGAAAAACTGTTTTTT. Residues: CASSTTRGVHEKLFF.

This sequence joins TRBV28 and TRBJ1-2; 8 bases line up with TRBD1. Germline V gives CDR1 MDHEN, CDR2 SYDVKM. V lost 4 bases, J lost 5 bases, and 12 bases stayed unmatched. The CDR3 covers 16 residues. CDR3 bases: TGTGCCAGCAGTTACCCCCCCGAACAGGGGGGATATGGCTACACCTTC. It yields the protein CASSYPPEQGGYGYTF.

The chain couples TRBV4-1 to TRBJ1-4; no definite D call. The CDR3 is made up of 14 amino acids. Germline-derived CDR1 and CDR2 are MGHRA and YSYEKL. Trimming stripped 1 base from V and 7 bases from J, with 10 bases between. This chain's CDR3 is CASSQVRVTEKLFF. CDR3 in DNA: TGCGCCAGCAGCCAAGTTCGGGTAACTGAAAAACTGTTTTTT.

The chain links TRBV5-1 to TRBJ2-1, with D perhaps TRBD1 (6 bases). V lost 5 bases and J 4 bases, leaving 16 bases between the germline ends. Germline values: CDR1 SGHRS, CDR2 YFSETQ. The CDR3 is made up of 15 amino acids. The CDR3 is CASRQDRDNYNEQFF. CDR3 DNA: TGCGCCAGCAGACAGGACAGAGACAATTACAATGAGCAGTTCTTC.

The CDR3 nucleotides are TGTGCCAGCAGCCTCGGACAGGGGGCAAGCTATGGCTACACCTTC. It yields the protein CASSLGQGASYGYTF. The rearrangement uses TRBV7-2 and TRBJ1-2; 11 bases map to TRBD1. Germline V lookup: CDR1 SGHTA, CDR2 FQGNSA. J lost 4 bases, V lost 5 bases, and 6 bases had no gene match. This CDR3 is 15 amino acids long.

The CDR3 bases are TGTGCCAGCAGTATCCGGGACAGGGGGTTTGTGTCACCCCTCCACTTT. Its protein is CASSIRDRGFVSPLHF. V usage is TRBV27 and J usage is TRBJ1-6; TRBD1 aligns across 11 bases. With V trimmed by 5 bases and J by 10 bases, 10 bases remained unmatched. The CDR3 has 16 residues. The germline V gene encodes CDR1 MNHEY and CDR2 SMNVEV (reference sequence).

This clone was seen only once. The J gene is TRBJ1-4, the V gene TRBV21-1; no DNA check was done on the table's D call, TRBD1. TRBV21-1 is listed as a pseudogene. This CDR3 comprises 15 residues. For the CDR3, the DNA is TGTGCCAGCAGCAAAGAGAGGACAGGGGTAGAAAAACTGTTTTTT. Its protein is CASSKERTGVEKLFF.

This chain links TRBV14 with TRBJ1-1; 7 nucleotides agree with TRBD1. CDR1 is SGHDN, CDR2 FVKESK, per germline. The CDR3 has 19 residues. V shed 4 bases and J 5 bases; nucleotides not matched to a gene: 22. CDR3 coding DNA: TGTGCCAGCAGCCGCGACAGGGCGGTGGAACGTGAGAGGAGTACTGAAGCTTTCTTT. Protein sequence: CASSRDRAVERERSTEAFF.

The V call is TRBV10-3, the J call TRBJ1-2; 7 positions match TRBD1. J was trimmed by 4 bases and V by 3 bases; bases with no gene match: 5. CDR3 size: 14 residues. From germline, CDR1 is ENHRY and CDR2 SYGVKD. CDR3 protein: CAISELEGAYGYTF. DNA for the CDR3: TGTGCCATCAGTGAATTGGAGGGGGCCTATGGCTACACCTTC.

The chain employs TRBV7-6 and TRBJ1-1, with a weak D call TRBD1 (6 bases). Trimming took 2 bases from V and 11 from J, leaving 21 bases between them. The germline V gene has CDR1 SGHVS and CDR2 FNYEAQ. The CDR3 has 15 amino acids. In DNA form, the CDR3 reads TGTGCCAGCAGCTTACCCGGGACACGGATGAAACCGGCTTTCTTT. Protein product: CASSLPGTRMKPAFF. The entire variable domain, with the rest obtained from reference TRBV7-6 and TRBJ1-1, is as follows: GAGVSQSPRYKVTKRGQDVALRCDPISGHVSLYWYRQALGQGPEFLTYFNYEAQQDKSGLPNDRFSAERPEGSISTLTIQRTEQRDSAMYRCASSLPGTRMKPAFFGQGTRLTVV.

The chain has TRBV6-5 and TRBJ1-4; the match to TRBD1 covers 7 bases. Germline V gene data show CDR1 as MNHEY and CDR2 as SVGAGI. Trimming cost V 4 bases and J 4 bases; bases outside gene matches: 9. CDR3 size: 16 residues. CDR3: CASSSIRDSLNEKLFF. CDR3 DNA: TGTGCCAGCAGTTCGATCCGGGACAGCCTTAATGAAAAACTGTTTTTT.

The V and J genes are TRBV19 and TRBJ2-6, with D maybe TRBD1 (6 bases). Trimming stripped 6 bases from V and 0 bases from J, with 21 bases between. Per germline, CDR1 LNHDA and CDR2 SQIVND (reference sequence). The CDR3 is made up of 19 amino acids. CDR3 residues: CASRFMPGQLLSGANVLTF. The CDR3 DNA is TGTGCCAGTAGATTCATGCCGGGACAACTTCTCTCTGGGGCCAACGTCCTGACTTTC.

The rearrangement links TRBV28 to TRBJ1-5; TRBD1 matches 7 bases. From germline, CDR1 is MDHEN and CDR2 SYDVKM. Trimming at V came to 4 bases and at J to 0 bases, leaving 9 bases not matched to a gene. The CDR3 covers 17 residues. The CDR3 region is CASSWDSQQDSNQPQHF. The CDR3 DNA follows: TGTGCCAGCAGTTGGGACAGCCAGCAGGATAGCAATCAGCCCCAGCATTTT. The entire variable domain, with the rest obtained from reference TRBV28 and TRBJ1-5, is as follows: DVKVTQSSRYLVKRTGEKVFLECVQDMDHENMFWYRQDPGLGLRLIYFSYDVKMKEKGDIPEGYSVSREKKERFSLILESASTNQTSMYLCASSWDSQQDSNQPQHFGDGTRLSIL.

V gene TRBV4-3 combines with J gene TRBJ2-2, with 7 bases aligning to TRBD2. Germline V lookup: CDR1 LGHNA, CDR2 YSLEER. The CDR3 extends over 16 amino acids. The junction had 10 bases not matched to a gene; V was cut back by 2 bases and J by 7 bases. CDR3 sequence (DNA): TGCGCCAGCAGCCAATTTCGGGGGGACCGGGTCGGGGAGCTGTTTTTT. It codes for CASSQFRGDRVGELFF.